These 17 T cell receptor beta chains were sequenced from one sample in a study of response to subunit inactivated influenza vaccine (dated by TCRdb to the late 2010s). The library relied on RT-PCR. Sequencer: Illumina HiSeq 2500. TCRdb passed the public sequencing reads through fastp at Q25 and MiXCR, retaining productive beta sequences. Every entry covers one CDR3 protein and lists the most common genes and DNA from its rows. The sample data list about 300,000 distinct CDR3 sequences, and 21% of these were observed just once. Of the sample, approximately 10% is held by the ten largest clones. The sequences come from PBMCs from blood, collected 21 months after vaccination. The receptor set was obtained from a man in his fifties or sixties who received an inactivated influenza vaccine. Donor details come from another sample of the same person, matched by shared clones.

This clonotype has only a few counts. The chain links TRBV20-1 to TRBJ2-3; D is uncertain. The CDR3 length is 15 residues. CDR1 is DFQATT, CDR2 SNEGSKA, per germline (reference sequence). V was shortened by 3 bases and J by 4 bases, with 17 bases between the two germline ends. The CDR3 here is CSARVADHWADTQYF. The CDR3 DNA reads as TGCAGTGCTAGGGTCGCGGACCACTGGGCAGATACGCAGTATTTT.

The chain links TRBV20-1 to TRBJ1-6; D is possibly TRBD1 (5 bases). The CDR3 is made up of 18 amino acids. Germline CDR1 is DFQATT and CDR2 is SNEGSKA (reference sequence). The V and J ends lost 0 bases and 0 bases respectively, with 15 bases between them. The CDR3 region is CSARDRGVGGSYNSPLHF. CDR3 DNA sequence: TGCAGTGCTAGAGACCGGGGGGTAGGAGGCTCCTATAATTCACCCCTCCACTTT.

V usage is TRBV7-2 and J usage is TRBJ1-4; D unresolved. Trimming removed 3 bases at V and 3 bases at J, with 11 bases between. The CDR3 loop spans 15 amino acids. Germline assignment: CDR1 SGHTA and CDR2 FQGNSA. CDR3 sequence (DNA): TGTGCCAGCAGCTTGTACAGATCCTCTAATGAAAAACTGTTTTTT. It codes for CASSLYRSSNEKLFF. The full variable domain, its missing parts supplied by reference TRBV7-2 and TRBJ1-4, is GAGVSQSPSNKVTEKGKDVELRCDPISGHTALYWYRQSLGQGLEFLIYFQGNSAPDKSGLPSDRFSAERTGGSVSTLTIQRTQQEDSAVYLCASSLYRSSNEKLFFGSGTQLSVL.

The chain carries TRBV4-3 and TRBJ2-1; 11 bases line up with TRBD2. Germline-derived CDR1 and CDR2 are LGHNA and YSLEER. V lost 4 bases and J lost 9; bases outside the gene matches: 8. This CDR3 region has 15 residues. CDR3 in amino acids: CASSRLTSGNSEQFF. The CDR3, as DNA: TGCGCCAGCAGCCGATTGACTAGCGGGAATAGTGAGCAGTTCTTC.

This clonotype was detected only a few times. The J gene is TRBJ1-2, the V gene TRBV7-2; TRBD1 might be the D (6 bases). Germline V gene data show CDR1 as SGHTA and CDR2 as FQGNSA. Trimming cost V 5 bases and J 3 bases, with 16 bases left between them. This CDR3 region has 15 residues. CDR3 sequence reads: CASSPFWGAYYGYTF. DNA of the CDR3: TGTGCCAGCAGCCCTTTTTGGGGGGCCTACTATGGCTACACCTTC.

The rearrangement joins TRBV5-1 to TRBJ1-5, with D maybe TRBD1 (5 bases). The CDR3 sequence is 14 residues long. V lost 3 bases and J 3 bases, leaving 10 bases between the germline ends. The germline V gene encodes CDR1 SGHRS and CDR2 YFSETQ. This CDR3 is CASSWGTDNQPQHF. For the CDR3, the DNA is TGCGCCAGCAGCTGGGGGACGGACAATCAGCCCCAGCATTTT.

This chain connects TRBV20-1 to TRBJ2-3; TRBD1 agrees at 8 bases. CDR1 and CDR2 (germline): DFQATT, SNEGSKA (reference sequence). The CDR3 length is 18 residues. Trimming at V came to 2 bases and at J to 1 base, leaving 14 bases not matched to a gene. CDR3 DNA sequence: TGCAGTGCTAGAAACGACTTAAGGACAGGGCTTCGCACAGATACGCAGTATTTT. It encodes CSARNDLRTGLRTDTQYF.

V usage is TRBV5-1 and J usage is TRBJ1-1, with D perhaps matching TRBD1 (5 bases). Per the germline V gene, CDR1 is SGHRS and CDR2 is YFSETQ. Trimming took 0 bases from V and 0 from J, leaving 9 bases between them. This CDR3 is 15 amino acids long. The CDR3 DNA follows: TGCGCCAGCAGCTTGGATCCAGGGTTGAACACTGAAGCTTTCTTT. Its translation is CASSLDPGLNTEAFF.

The chain joins TRBV5-1 to TRBJ2-5; D is ambiguous. Deletions cut 0 bases from V and 5 bases from J, with 11 bases between. CDR3 length: 14 amino acids. Germline lookup yields CDR1 SGHRS and CDR2 YFSETQ. CDR3 amino acids: CASSLEVLGETQYF. The CDR3 region has the DNA TGCGCCAGCAGCTTGGAGGTTCTGGGGGAGACCCAGTACTTC.

This clonotype showed up many times. The junction shows a germline mismatch at one end, possibly a read error. The chain has TRBV12-3 or TRBV12-4 and TRBJ1-5, with TRBD1 as a possible D gene (5 bases). The CDR3 covers 16 residues. In DNA form, the CDR3 reads TGTGCCAGCAGTTACCGGGGCGGGGGTAGCAGTCAGCCCCAGCATTTT. The encoded protein is CASSYRGGGSSQPQHF.

The rearrangement uses TRBV7-9 and TRBJ1-2; 9 bases agree with TRBD1. The CDR3 consists of 16 residues. V shed 5 bases, J shed 8 bases, and the junction held 15 bases outside the gene matches. Germline CDR1 SEHNR, CDR2 FQNEAQ (reference sequence). This chain's CDR3 is CASSQRQGGWSEGYTF. CDR3 DNA sequence: TGTGCCAGCAGCCAGAGACAGGGGGGATGGTCTGAAGGCTACACCTTC.

For this clonotype: A much larger clone differs by one base, so this may be a read error. No conserved phenylalanine or tryptophan ends this CDR3, so it is likely a read error. V and J are TRBV4-3 and TRBJ1-4; D is uncertain. From germline, CDR1 is LGHNA and CDR2 YSLEER. The CDR3 consists of 16 residues. Trimming cost V 2 bases and J 3 bases, with 13 bases left between them. The CDR3 bases are TGCGCCAGCAGCCAATCACTTCCTGGAGCTAATGAAAAACTGTTTTCT. It is translated as CASSQSLPGANEKLFS.

The chain uses TRBV20-1 and TRBJ1-1; a possible D gene is TRBD1 (5 bases). Looked up from germline, CDR1 is DFQATT and CDR2 is SNEGSKA (reference sequence). V shed 4 bases and J shed 1 base, with 10 bases lying between them. The CDR3 spans 13 residues. CDR3 nucleotides: TGCAGTGCTACAGAGACAGCGAACACTGAAGCTTTCTTT. Its translation is CSATETANTEAFF.

This clonotype has just a few counts. The chain combines TRBV5-1 with TRBJ2-2, with no clear D. The CDR3 runs to 14 residues. Germline CDR1 reads SGHRS; CDR2 reads YFSETQ. Trimming pared 1 base from V and 6 bases from J, leaving 10 bases between. Written as DNA, the CDR3 is TGCGCCAGCAGCTTGTTTGATTTTTCCGGGGAGCTGTTTTTT. Amino acids: CASSLFDFSGELFF.

The table lists this clonotype with many counts. The CDR3 region is CATTPGTGTYEKLFF. DNA for the CDR3: TGTGCCACCACCCCCGGGACCGGGACGTATGAAAAACTGTTTTTT. The chain is built from TRBV28 and TRBJ1-4; D may be TRBD1 (5 bases). The germline CDR1 and CDR2 sequences are MDHEN and SYDVKM. There are 15 residues in the CDR3. V shed 10 bases and J shed 6 bases, with 21 bases lying between them.

The chain has TRBV10-3 and TRBJ2-7; no firm D call. Per the germline V gene, CDR1 is ENHRY and CDR2 is SYGVKD. This CDR3 spans 16 amino acids. Trimming left V 0 bases short and J 2 bases short, with 14 bases between. CDR3 nucleotides: TGTGCCATCAGTGAGTCGAACCTCGTCGAAGCCTACGAGCAGTACTTC. Translated: CAISESNLVEAYEQYF.

This clonotype has just a few counts. The chain carries TRBV5-1 and TRBJ2-1; perhaps TRBD2 as D (5 bases). Looked up from germline, CDR1 is SGHRS and CDR2 is YFSETQ. V lost 0 bases and J lost 8, with 15 bases in between. The length of the CDR3 is 15 residues. This chain's CDR3 is CASSLVVSRGYEQFF. For the CDR3, the DNA is TGCGCCAGCAGCTTGGTGGTATCGCGAGGGTATGAGCAGTTCTTC.